This record looks at one T cell receptor (beta chain) sequence and its context. The antigen it recognizes is unknown. Base qualities are not recorded, but no much larger clone differs from it by a single base. The CDR3 runs 15 amino acids, cysteine and phenylalanine included. Only the CDR3 DNA is retained, 45 bases long and in frame from the first base. CDR1 and CDR2 are read off the germline V gene (reference sequence) as SEHNR and FQNEAQ. Trimming takes 0 bases from V and 5 bases from J, and the germline ends sit 13 bases apart. One collaborating source in Seattle enrolled patients during active infection and followed them longitudinally through the course of disease. Each collaborating institution followed its own protocols to collect whole blood in K2EDTA tubes. For TCRbeta analysis, collaborators shipped samples in one of three forms: frozen whole blood, isolated PBMCs, or DNA extracted from either of those sample types.

The immunoSEQ Assay, a bias-controlled multiplex PCR, was used to amplify TCRbeta CDR3 regions from genomic DNA. The study's processing was this. The number of nucleated cells in each sample was estimated by amplification of reference gene primers within the assay. To quantify the absolute abundance of each unique TCRbeta CDR3 rearrangement, sequence reads were collapsed and filtered. For each sample, productive Simpson clonality was calculated by taking the square root of Simpson's diversity index across productive rearrangements. The source is immuneACCESS, and TCRdb retained only in-frame sequences with V and J called. Part of the clones is not carried over; for the studies checked, unresolved V genes explain less than half of this, and the remainder is unexplained. D and trimming were read from the DNA, whereas the V and J calls and clone size are those reported in that table. A total of hundreds of thousands of clones appear in this sample, less than 90% of them only once. The top ten clones comprise roughly 7.4% of the sample.

This entry is derived from a study of blood T cell repertoires in COVID-19 (dated by TCRdb to about 2020). In terms of the full investigation: Samples from collaborators originated in the United States, Italy and Spain and spanned both the acute and convalescent phases of COVID-19. Deeply sampled blood TCRbeta repertoires from subjects exposed to, actively infected with, or recovered from COVID-19 were included in the dataset. Samples were obtained from the ongoing ImmuneRACE study (first 160 participants) and from about 1,300 subjects provided by 6 global collaborators. The repertoires were released in a freely available public database meant as a resource for research on the immune response to SARS-CoV-2. Nearly every sample came with metadata listing a de-identified subject ID, COVID-19 status, age in years and sex. Where HLA class I and class II types were available, the types were taken from metadata supplied by the sample provider, not from assay-based typing. The prospective study material was composed of cDNA or gDNA derived from T cells, B-cell-depleted T cells, or PBMCs.

What the study reported, not specific to this receptor: Clinical and demographic metadata were provided uncurated, with the amount varying by source and participant.

The V and J segments used are TRBV7-9 and TRBJ2-5, with a weak D call of TRBD2 (6 bases match). The sample consisted of peripheral blood. This TCR was recovered from a woman aged 50 to 60 with COVID-19, enrolled during active disease. In nucleotides, the sequence is TGTGCCAGCAGCTTAGCAGCGGCAGGGAGGGAGACCCAGTACTTC. It is translated as CASSLAAAGRETQYF.